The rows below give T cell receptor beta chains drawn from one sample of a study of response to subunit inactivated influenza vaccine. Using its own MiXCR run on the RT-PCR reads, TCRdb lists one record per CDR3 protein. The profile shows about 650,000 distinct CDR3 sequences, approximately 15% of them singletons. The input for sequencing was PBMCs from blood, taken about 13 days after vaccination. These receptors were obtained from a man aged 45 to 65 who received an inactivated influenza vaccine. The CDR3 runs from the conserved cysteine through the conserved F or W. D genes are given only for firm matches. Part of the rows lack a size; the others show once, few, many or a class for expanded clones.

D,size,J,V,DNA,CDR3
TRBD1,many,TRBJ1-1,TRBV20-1,TGCAGTGCTCCTAGGACAGGGACCGAAGCTTTCTTT,CSAPRTGTEAFF
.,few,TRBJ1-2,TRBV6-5,TGTGCCAGCAGTTACTCCGCGTCACGCGGGGTTAACTATGGCTACACCTTC,CASSYSASRGVNYGYTF
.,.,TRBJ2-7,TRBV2,TGTGCCAGCAGTCCTGGACCTCAGGGGAACTACGAGCAGTACTTC,CASSPGPQGNYEQYF
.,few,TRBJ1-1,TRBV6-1,TGTGCCAGCAGTCCGCGACGGTGGGGGGACACTGAAGCTTTCTTT,CASSPRRWGDTEAFF
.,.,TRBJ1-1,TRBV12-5,TGTGCTAGTGGTCCCGGACTGAACACTGAAGCTTTCTTT,CASGPGLNTEAFF
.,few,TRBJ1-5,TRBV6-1,TGTGCCAGCAGGGACGGACAGAAGACTCAGCCCCAGCATTTT,CASRDGQKTQPQHF
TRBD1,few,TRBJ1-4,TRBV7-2,TGTGCCAGCAGCTTACGGGGAGGGGACAGGGAATATGAAAAACTGTTTTTT,CASSLRGGDREYEKLFF
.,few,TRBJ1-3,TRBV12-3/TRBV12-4,TGTGCCAGCAGTTTATTTGCCCTGGCTGGAAACACCATATATTTT,CASSLFALAGNTIYF
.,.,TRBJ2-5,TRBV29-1,TGCAGCGCTAAGACCCATCCCCAAGAGACCCAGTACTTC,CSAKTHPQETQYF
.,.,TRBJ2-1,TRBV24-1,TGTGCCACCAGTACAGGCTACAATGAGCAGTTCTTC,CATSTGYNEQFF
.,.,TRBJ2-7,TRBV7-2,TGTGCCAGCAGCTTATCGGGACGGAACGAGCAGTACTTC,CASSLSGRNEQYF
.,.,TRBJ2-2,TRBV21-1,TGTGCGAGCAGCAAAGCACGGAACACCGGGGAGCTGTTTTTT,CASSKARNTGELFF
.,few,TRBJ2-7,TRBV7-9,TGTGCCAGCAGCTTAGCGGGCGTAGCGACCTACGAGCAGTACTTC,CASSLAGVATYEQYF
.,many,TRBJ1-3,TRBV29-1,TGCAGCGGGACCGCTCACTCTGGAAACACCATATATTTT,CSGTAHSGNTIYF
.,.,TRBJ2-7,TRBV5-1,TGCGCCAGCACAGTGGGTGGAACCTACGAGCAGGACTTC,CASTVGGTYEQDF
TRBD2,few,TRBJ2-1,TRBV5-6,TGTGCCAGTGCAAGGGGACTAGCTACCGATGAGCAGTTCTTC,CASARGLATDEQFF
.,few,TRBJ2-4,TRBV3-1,TGTGCCAGCAGCCAACGGGACGGCAAAAACATTCAGTACTTC,CASSQRDGKNIQYF
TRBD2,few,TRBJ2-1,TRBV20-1,TGCAGTGCTAGAGATAGCGGGAGGGCCATAAGGTACAATGAGCAGTTCTTC,CSARDSGRAIRYNEQFF
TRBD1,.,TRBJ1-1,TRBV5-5,TGTGCCAGCAGCCAACAGGGGAGACGGACTGAAGCTTTCTTT,CASSQQGRRTEAFF
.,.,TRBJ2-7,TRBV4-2,TGTGCCAGCAGCCAAGATCTGCTCAGGAGCTCCTACGAGCAGTACTTC,CASSQDLLRSSYEQYF
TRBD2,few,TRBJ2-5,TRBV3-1,TGTGCCAGCAGCTACTATGGGACTAGCAAGGAGACCCAGTACTTC,CASSYYGTSKETQYF
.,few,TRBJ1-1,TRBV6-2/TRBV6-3,TGTGCCAGCAGTTACTCGGGTGGGTCAACTGAAGCTTTCTTT,CASSYSGGSTEAFF
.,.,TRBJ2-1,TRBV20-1,TGCAGTCCCCGAGGGGCTTCCAACAATGAGCAGTTCTTC,CSPRGASNNEQFF
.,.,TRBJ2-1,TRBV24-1,TGTGCCACCAGTGACCTTATAGGGACAATGCAGTTCTTC,CATSDLIGTMQFF
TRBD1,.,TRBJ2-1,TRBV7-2,TGTGCCAGCAAACCTGACAGGGCCAACTACAATGAGCAGTTCTTC,CASKPDRANYNEQFF
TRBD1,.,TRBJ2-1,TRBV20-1,TGCAGTGCTAGAGGAGGGACAGGTTCCTACAATGAGCAGTTCTTC,CSARGGTGSYNEQFF
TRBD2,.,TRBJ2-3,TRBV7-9,TGTGCCAGCAGCTCAACTAGCGGGAGCGGCACAGATACGCAGTATTTT,CASSSTSGSGTDTQYF
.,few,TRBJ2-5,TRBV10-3,TGTGCCATCAGTGACCAACCCCCCAGGGAGACCCAGTACTTC,CAISDQPPRETQYF
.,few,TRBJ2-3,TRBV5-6,TGTGCCAGCAGCTTTAGGGGGACTGGGGGGACTACGCAGTATTTT,CASSFRGTGGTTQYF
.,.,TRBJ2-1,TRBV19,TGTGCCAGTAGTATAGGGCTAAGCTCCTACAATGAGCAGTTCTTC,CASSIGLSSYNEQFF
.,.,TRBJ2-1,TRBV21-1,TGTGCCAGCACCCGGGGACAGGGAAACTACAATGAGCAGTTCTTC,CASTRGQGNYNEQFF
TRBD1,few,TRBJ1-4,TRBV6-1,TGTGCCAGCAGTCCCCGGGGACAGGGAGATGAAAAACTGTTTTTT,CASSPRGQGDEKLFF
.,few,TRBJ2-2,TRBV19,TGTGCCAGTAGTAGACCGGCAAGTATGACCGGGGAGCTGTTTTTT,CASSRPASMTGELFF
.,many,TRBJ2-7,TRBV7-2,TGTGCCAGCAGCTTCATAACAGAGGTCCGGGAGCAGTACTTC,CASSFITEVREQYF
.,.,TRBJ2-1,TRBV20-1,TGCAGTGCTAGAGAGTGGGACAATTCTTACTCCTACAATGAGCAGTTCTTC,CSAREWDNSYSYNEQFF
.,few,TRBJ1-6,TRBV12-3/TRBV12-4,TGTGCCAGCAGTCCTGAAACAGGGTATTCACCCCTCCACTTT,CASSPETGYSPLHF
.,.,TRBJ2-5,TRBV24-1,TGTGCCACCAGTGATACCCGTCGGGCAGAAAATCAAGAGACCCAGTACTTC,CATSDTRRAENQETQYF
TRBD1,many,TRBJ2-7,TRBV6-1,TGTGCCAGCAGTCAGACAGGGTCTGACGAGCAGTACTTC,CASSQTGSDEQYF
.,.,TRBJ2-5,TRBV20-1,TGCAGTGCTGAACTCCGCGGGTCTAGTGCGCAAGAGACCCAGTACTTC,CSAELRGSSAQETQYF
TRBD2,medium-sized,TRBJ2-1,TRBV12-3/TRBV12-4,TGTGCCAGCAGTTTCCAGCTAAGCGGGGGCAAATACAATGAGCAGTTCTTC,CASSFQLSGGKYNEQFF
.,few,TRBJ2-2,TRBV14,TGTGCCAGCAGCCAAGAACGGAAGAACACCGGGGAGCTGTTTTTT,CASSQERKNTGELFF
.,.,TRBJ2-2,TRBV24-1,TGTGCCACCAGTAGTACGGGACGGGGGAACACCGGGGAGCTGTTTTTT,CATSSTGRGNTGELFF
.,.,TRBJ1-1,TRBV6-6,TGTGCCAGTATGATCAGTAAGGCCACTGAAGCTTTCTTT,CASMISKATEAFF
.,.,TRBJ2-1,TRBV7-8,TGTGCCAGCAGCTCCCAGTGGGCTGAGCAGTTCTTC,CASSSQWAEQFF
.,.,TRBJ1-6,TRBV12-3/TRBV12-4,TGTGCCAGCAGTTTATGGGTTCGTTGGAAGGGAAATATATCCTATAATTCACCCCTCCACTTT,CASSLWVRWKGNISYNSPLHF
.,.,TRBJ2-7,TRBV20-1,TGCAGTGCTGTCCAGATATTAGAAGGCGAGCAGTACTTC,CSAVQILEGEQYF
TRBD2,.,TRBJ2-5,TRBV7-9,TGTGCCAGCAGTAGACAGCGGGGGGGCCCGGAGACCCAGTACTTC,CASSRQRGGPETQYF
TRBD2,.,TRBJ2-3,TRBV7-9,TGTGCCAGCAGCTTACTAGCGGGGGCGAAAATCACAGATACGCAGTATTTT,CASSLLAGAKITDTQYF